Listed here are 24 T cell receptor beta chains from one sample, sequenced in a study of blood T cell repertoires in COVID-19. The assay was immunoSEQ multiplex PCR, and TCRdb's table has in-frame clones only and misses some. In the table there are roughly 430,000 clones, approximately 85% of which are singletons. Sequences were obtained from PBMCs or T cells enriched from blood (not recorded which). These receptors came from a woman aged 40-49 years with acute COVID-19.

The rearrangement links TRBV6-5 to TRBJ1-1; D not certain. Germline lookup yields CDR1 MNHEY and CDR2 SVGAGI. V was shortened by 7 bases and J by 1 base, with 16 bases between the two germline ends. CDR3 size: 15 residues. CDR3 coding DNA: TGTGCCAGCATCCCCCCGGGTGAGGGGAACACTGAAGCTTTCTTT. This codes for CASIPPGEGNTEAFF.

The rearrangement uses TRBV19 and TRBJ1-2; D gene uncertain. CDR1 LNHDA and CDR2 SQIVND come from the germline V gene (reference sequence). V was clipped by 6 bases and J by 4 bases, with 18 bases between them. The CDR3 runs to 15 residues. The CDR3 DNA is TGTGCCAGTAGACCAAAGGGAGACACCATCTATGGCTACACCTTC. This codes for CASRPKGDTIYGYTF.

CDR3 sequence (DNA): TGTGCCAGCAGCCAAGATCAGGGTGTAGGGAATTCACCCCTCCACTTT. Translating gives CASSQDQGVGNSPLHF. The V and J genes are TRBV3-1 (or the pseudogene TRBV3-2) and TRBJ1-6, with a possible D match to TRBD1 (5 bases). The CDR3 has 16 amino acids. CDR1 and CDR2 from the germline V gene are LGHDT and YNNKEL (reference sequence). The germline V and J ends were trimmed by 0 bases and 7 bases, with 13 bases remaining between them.

The CDR3 nucleotides read TGCGCCAGCAGCTTGTTCTTGGGGGCCAGCTCCTACAATGAGCAGTTCTTC. Translating gives CASSLFLGASSYNEQFF. V and J are TRBV5-1 and TRBJ2-1, with D maybe TRBD1 (6 bases). V was shortened by 1 base and J by 0 bases, with 14 bases between the two germline ends. CDR3 size: 17 residues. Germline CDR1 is SGHRS and CDR2 is YFSETQ.

Note on this clone: Other nucleotide sequences in the sample specify the same CDR3. The chain combines TRBV12-3 or TRBV12-4 with TRBJ1-5; a weak D match, TRBD1 (6 bases). The V end lost 4 bases, the J end lost 6 bases, and 7 bases lay between the germline ends. The CDR3 is 12 amino acids. As DNA, the CDR3 is TGTGCCAGCAGTTCGACAGGTCAGCCCCAGCATTTT. Residues: CASSSTGQPQHF.

The chain is built from TRBV11-2 and TRBJ1-4; D call uncertain. Germline V gives CDR1 SGHAT, CDR2 FQNNGV. Deletions cut 5 bases from V and 8 bases from J, with 18 bases between. The CDR3 length is 15 residues. The CDR3 loop is CASSPHSGGWEKLFF. The CDR3 bases are TGTGCCAGCAGCCCCCACTCGGGTGGATGGGAAAAACTGTTTTTT.

This chain links TRBV27 with TRBJ2-3, with TRBD2 matching 11 bases. The CDR3 is 16 residues long. V trimming: 2 bases; J trimming: 8 bases; junction bases outside the gene matches: 9. Looked up from germline, CDR1 is MNHEY and CDR2 is SMNVEV (reference sequence). The CDR3 DNA follows: TGTGCCAGCAGTTTACCCTTTAGCGGGGGGGCCGGTACGCAGTATTTT. It translates to CASSLPFSGGAGTQYF.

This chain connects TRBV27 to TRBJ2-3; 11 nucleotides line up with TRBD2. Unmatched junction bases numbered 7, after V lost 8 bases and J lost 6 bases. Germline loops: CDR1 MNHEY, CDR2 SMNVEV (reference sequence). The CDR3 is 14 amino acids. The CDR3 reads CASRTSGGPDTQYF. The CDR3 DNA reads as TGTGCCAGCCGCACTAGCGGGGGCCCCGATACGCAGTATTTT.

The rearrangement uses TRBV2 and TRBJ1-4; TRBD1 aligns across 8 bases. The CDR3 length is 15 residues. Germline assignment: CDR1 SNHLY and CDR2 FYNNEI. J was trimmed by 4 bases and V by 5 bases; bases with no gene match: 6. The CDR3 nucleotides are TGTGCCAGCAGTCGGCAGGGGGCGGGTAATGAAAAACTGTTTTTT. Amino acids: CASSRQGAGNEKLFF.

V is TRBV9 and J is TRBJ2-3, with 10 nucleotides matching TRBD2. Germline V gene data show CDR1 as SGDLS and CDR2 as YYNGEE. V lost 2 bases, J lost 1 base, and 4 bases stayed unmatched. This CDR3 contains 16 residues. This CDR3 is CASSVLAGEGTDTQYF. CDR3 bases: TGTGCCAGCAGCGTCCTAGCGGGGGAGGGCACAGATACGCAGTATTTT.

This sequence joins TRBV5-1 and TRBJ2-7; TRBD1 aligns across 7 bases. CDR1 and CDR2 from the germline V gene are SGHRS and YFSETQ. Unmatched junction bases numbered 4, after V lost 4 bases and J lost 0 bases. The length of the CDR3 is 14 residues. CDR3 amino acids: CASSVSGGSYEQYF. Written as DNA, the CDR3 is TGCGCCAGCAGCGTGTCAGGGGGCTCCTACGAGCAGTACTTC.

The rearrangement joins TRBV15 to TRBJ2-2; a possible D gene is TRBD1 (6 bases). The CDR3 consists of 16 residues. The ends were cut back, 0 bases at V and 6 bases at J, with 14 bases in the middle. Germline lookup yields CDR1 LNHNV and CDR2 YYDKDF (reference sequence). The DNA of the CDR3 is TGTGCCACCAGCAGAGATCCCCAGGGGCGGGCCGGGGAGCTGTTTTTT. It codes for CATSRDPQGRAGELFF.

This chain links TRBV19 with TRBJ2-3; D remains unclear. CDR1 and CDR2 (germline): LNHDA, SQIVND (reference sequence). CDR3 length equals 14 residues. The ends were cut back, 6 bases at V and 2 bases at J, with 12 bases in the middle. The CDR3 here is CASRRLGFTDTQYF. The DNA of the CDR3 is TGTGCCAGTAGGCGTCTCGGGTTCACAGATACGCAGTATTTT.

The chain is built from TRBV5-1 and TRBJ1-4; the D is unclear. Trimming pared 4 bases from V and 2 bases from J, leaving 9 bases between. The CDR3 has 14 amino acids. Looked up from germline, CDR1 is SGHRS and CDR2 is YFSETQ. CDR3 residues: CASSISGTNEKLFF. The CDR3 nucleotides are TGCGCCAGCAGCATCTCGGGGACTAATGAAAAACTGTTTTTT.

The chain is built from TRBV12-5 and TRBJ1-2; 8 nucleotides agree with TRBD1. V trimming: 3 bases; J trimming: 14 bases; junction bases outside the gene matches: 8. The CDR3 covers 12 residues. Germline V gene data show CDR1 as LGHNT and CDR2 as FRNRAP. Here the CDR3 reads CASGFVDRVGTF. The DNA of the CDR3 is TGTGCTAGTGGTTTCGTGGACAGGGTGGGGACCTTC.

The V call is TRBV11-3, the J call TRBJ2-2; TRBD1 might be the D (5 bases). The V gene lost 5 bases and the J gene lost 4 bases, with 17 bases spanning the gap. In germline, CDR1 is SGHNT, CDR2 YENEEA. The CDR3 totals 16 residues. The CDR3 loop is CASSQDTFTLTGELFF. The CDR3 DNA is TGTGCCAGCAGCCAGGACACCTTCACTCTCACCGGGGAGCTGTTTTTT.

The chain is built from TRBV3-1 (or the pseudogene TRBV3-2) and TRBJ1-1; possibly TRBD1 for D (6 bases). Trimming took off 6 bases at V and 7 bases at J, with 18 bases between the two ends. The V gene's germline CDR1 is LGHDT and CDR2 YNNKEL (reference sequence). The CDR3 is 14 amino acids. CDR3: CASSLNQGPGEAFF. As DNA, the CDR3 is TGTGCCAGCAGTCTGAATCAGGGGCCCGGTGAAGCTTTCTTT.

The V and J genes are TRBV11-2 and TRBJ2-3; 11 bases are a match to TRBD2. Germline values: CDR1 SGHAT, CDR2 FQNNGV. The CDR3 consists of 16 residues. The junction had 8 bases not matched to a gene; V was cut back by 3 bases and J by 6 bases. CDR3 protein: CASSFRVAGGPDTQYF. The CDR3 DNA sequence: TGTGCCAGCAGCTTCAGAGTAGCGGGGGGGCCCGATACGCAGTATTTT.

The CDR3 bases are TGTGCCAGCAGCTTAGGGGACAGTCGATTTAATGAGCAGTTCTTC. Translating gives CASSLGDSRFNEQFF. The chain joins TRBV7-2 to TRBJ2-1, with 7 positions matching TRBD1. With V trimmed by 1 base and J by 7 bases, 7 bases remained unmatched. CDR3 size: 15 residues. Germline V gene data show CDR1 as SGHTA and CDR2 as FQGNSA.

The CDR3 nucleotides are TGTGCCACCAGTGTTCGACAGAGGAACACTGAAGCTTTCTTT. Translating gives CATSVRQRNTEAFF. The chain recombines TRBV24-1 with TRBJ1-1; perhaps TRBD1 as D (5 bases). The germline V gene has CDR1 KGHDR and CDR2 SFDVKD. V lost 5 bases and J lost 1, with 10 bases in between. This CDR3 contains 14 residues.

The chain carries TRBV7-9 and TRBJ1-2; 7 positions match TRBD1. Germline values: CDR1 SEHNR, CDR2 FQNEAQ (reference sequence). The CDR3 covers 14 residues. V was pared by 5 bases and J by 0 bases, with 3 bases of the junction left unmatched. CDR3 amino acids: CASSRQGPNYGYTF. For the CDR3, the DNA is TGTGCCAGCAGCCGACAGGGACCTAACTATGGCTACACCTTC.

CDR3 DNA: TGTGCCAGCAGCCTACGGGGGAGCGCGGGAAACAATGAGCAGTTCTTC. It translates to CASSLRGSAGNNEQFF. The J gene is TRBJ2-1, the V gene TRBV9, with D possibly matching TRBD2 (6 bases). Germline values: CDR1 SGDLS, CDR2 YYNGEE. Trimming removed 4 bases at V and 5 bases at J, with 19 bases between. CDR3 length: 16 residues.

This chain connects TRBV9 to TRBJ2-3; possibly TRBD2 for D (5 bases). The CDR3 extends over 15 amino acids. V was trimmed by 2 bases and J by 3 bases, leaving 13 bases between them. Germline V gene sequence: CDR1 SGDLS, CDR2 YYNGEE. Written as DNA, the CDR3 is TGTGCCAGCAGCGTCTTGAGCGGACCGACAGATACGCAGTATTTT. Translating gives CASSVLSGPTDTQYF.

V usage is TRBV7-2 and J usage is TRBJ2-1, with 10 bases fitting TRBD2. Germline V lookup: CDR1 SGHTA, CDR2 FQGNSA. The CDR3 has 16 amino acids. V trimming: 2 bases; J trimming: 5 bases; junction bases outside the gene matches: 6. This CDR3 reads CASSLISSGGNNEQFF. CDR3 in DNA: TGTGCCAGCAGCTTAATCTCTAGCGGGGGCAACAATGAGCAGTTCTTC.